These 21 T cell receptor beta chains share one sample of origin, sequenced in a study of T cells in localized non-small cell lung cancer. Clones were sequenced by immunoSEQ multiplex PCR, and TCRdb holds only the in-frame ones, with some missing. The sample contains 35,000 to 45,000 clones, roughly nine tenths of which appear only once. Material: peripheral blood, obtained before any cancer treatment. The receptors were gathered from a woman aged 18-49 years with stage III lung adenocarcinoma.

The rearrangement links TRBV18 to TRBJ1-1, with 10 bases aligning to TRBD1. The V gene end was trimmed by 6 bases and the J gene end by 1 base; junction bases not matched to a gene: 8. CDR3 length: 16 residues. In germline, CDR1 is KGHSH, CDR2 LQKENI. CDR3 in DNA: TGTGCCAGCTCGTATGACAGGGGGCAATGGAACACTGAAGCTTTCTTT. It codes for CASSYDRGQWNTEAFF.

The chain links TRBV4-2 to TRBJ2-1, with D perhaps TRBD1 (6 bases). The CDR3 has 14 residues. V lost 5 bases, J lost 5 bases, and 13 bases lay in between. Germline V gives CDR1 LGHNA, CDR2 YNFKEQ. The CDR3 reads CASSTVQGNNEQFF. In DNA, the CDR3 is TGTGCCAGCAGCACCGTACAGGGAAACAATGAGCAGTTCTTC.

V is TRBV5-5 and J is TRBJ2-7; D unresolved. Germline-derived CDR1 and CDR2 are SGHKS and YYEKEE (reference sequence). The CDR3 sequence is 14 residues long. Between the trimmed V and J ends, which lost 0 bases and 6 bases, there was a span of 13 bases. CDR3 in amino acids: CASSLVQAKGEQYF. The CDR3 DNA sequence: TGTGCCAGCAGCTTGGTTCAGGCCAAGGGCGAGCAGTACTTC.

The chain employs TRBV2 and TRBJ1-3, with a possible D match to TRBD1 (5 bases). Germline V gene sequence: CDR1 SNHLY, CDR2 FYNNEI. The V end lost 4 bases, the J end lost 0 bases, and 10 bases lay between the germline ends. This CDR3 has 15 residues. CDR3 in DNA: TGTGCCAGCAGTGCTGCCGACAGCTCTGGAAACACCATATATTTT. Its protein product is CASSAADSSGNTIYF.

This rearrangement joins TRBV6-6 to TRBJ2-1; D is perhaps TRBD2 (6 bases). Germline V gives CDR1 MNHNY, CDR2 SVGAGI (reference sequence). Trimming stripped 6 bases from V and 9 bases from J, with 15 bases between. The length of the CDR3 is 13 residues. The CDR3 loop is CASRRQTSGEQFF. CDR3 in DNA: TGTGCCAGCAGGAGACAGACTAGTGGTGAGCAGTTCTTC.

CDR3 amino acids: CASSLGATNEKLFF. The DNA of the CDR3 is TGCGCCAGCAGCTTGGGGGCAACTAATGAAAAACTGTTTTTT. The genes are TRBV5-1 and TRBJ1-4; no definite D call. Trimming cost V 0 bases and J 0 bases, with 3 bases left between them. From germline, CDR1 is SGHRS and CDR2 YFSETQ. This CDR3 is built from 14 residues.

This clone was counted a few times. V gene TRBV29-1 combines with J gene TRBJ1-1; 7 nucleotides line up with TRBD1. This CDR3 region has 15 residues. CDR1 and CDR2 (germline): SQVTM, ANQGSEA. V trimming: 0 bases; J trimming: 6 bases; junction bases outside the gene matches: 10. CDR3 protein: CSVEDGKGAGAEAFF. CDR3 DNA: TGCAGCGTTGAAGATGGGAAGGGGGCTGGCGCTGAAGCTTTCTTT.

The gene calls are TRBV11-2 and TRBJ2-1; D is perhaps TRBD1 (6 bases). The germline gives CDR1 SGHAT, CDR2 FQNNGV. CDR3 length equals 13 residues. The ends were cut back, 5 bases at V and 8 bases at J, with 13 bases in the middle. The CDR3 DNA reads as TGTGCCAGCAGCCCGGCAGGGGCCGATGAGCAGTTCTTC. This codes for CASSPAGADEQFF.

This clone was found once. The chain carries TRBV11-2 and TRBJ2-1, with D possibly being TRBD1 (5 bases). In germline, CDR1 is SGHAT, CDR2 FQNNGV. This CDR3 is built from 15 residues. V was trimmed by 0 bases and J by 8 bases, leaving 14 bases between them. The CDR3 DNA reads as TGTGCCAGCAGCTTAGATCTAGGTACAGGAGATGAGCAGTTCTTC. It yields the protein CASSLDLGTGDEQFF. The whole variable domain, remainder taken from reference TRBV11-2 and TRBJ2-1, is EAGVAQSPRYKIIEKRQSVAFWCNPISGHATLYWYQQILGQGPKLLIQFQNNGVVDDSQLPKDRFSAERLKGVDSTLKIQPAKLEDSAVYLCASSLDLGTGDEQFFGPGTRLTVL.

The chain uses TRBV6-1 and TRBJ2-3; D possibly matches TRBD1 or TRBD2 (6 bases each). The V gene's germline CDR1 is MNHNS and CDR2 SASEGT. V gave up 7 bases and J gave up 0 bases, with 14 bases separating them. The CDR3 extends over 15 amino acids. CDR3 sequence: CASIPRGTSTDTQYF. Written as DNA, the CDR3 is TGTGCCAGCATTCCAAGGGGGACTAGCACAGATACGCAGTATTTT.

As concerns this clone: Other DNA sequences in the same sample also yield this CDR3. CDR3: CSARTTYEQYF. As DNA, the CDR3 is TGCAGTGCTCGGACTACTTACGAGCAGTACTTC. The chain links TRBV20-1 to TRBJ2-7, with D possibly TRBD2 on 6 matching bases. The CDR3 covers 11 residues. Germline V CDR1 and CDR2: DFQATT, SNEGSKA (reference sequence). Trimming cost V 5 bases and J 4 bases, with 9 bases left between them.

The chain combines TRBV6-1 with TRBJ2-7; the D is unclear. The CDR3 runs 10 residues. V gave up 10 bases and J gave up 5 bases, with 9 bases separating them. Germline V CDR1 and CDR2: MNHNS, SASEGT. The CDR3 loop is CAIGQHEQYF. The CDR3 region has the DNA TGTGCCATCGGCCAGCACGAGCAGTACTTC.

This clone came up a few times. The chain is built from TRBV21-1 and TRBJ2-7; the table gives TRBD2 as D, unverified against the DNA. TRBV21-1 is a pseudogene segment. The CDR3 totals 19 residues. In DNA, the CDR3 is TGTGCCAGCAGCAAAGATGGAGGGACGGGAACTTTGAGCTCCTACGAGCAGTACTTC. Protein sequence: CASSKDGGTGTLSSYEQYF.

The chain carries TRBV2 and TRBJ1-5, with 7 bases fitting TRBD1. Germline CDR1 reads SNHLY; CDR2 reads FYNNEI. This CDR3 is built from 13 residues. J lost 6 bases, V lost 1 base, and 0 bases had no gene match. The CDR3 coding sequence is TGTGCCAGCAGTGAAGACAGGGGTCAGCCCCAGCATTTT. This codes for CASSEDRGQPQHF.

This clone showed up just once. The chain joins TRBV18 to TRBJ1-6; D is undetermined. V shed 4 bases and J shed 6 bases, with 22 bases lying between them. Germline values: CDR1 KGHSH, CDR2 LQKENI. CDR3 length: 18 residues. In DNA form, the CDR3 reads TGTGCCAGCTCACAAAAGGTCGCTACTGGGAATTTTAATTCACCCCTCCACTTT. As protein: CASSQKVATGNFNSPLHF. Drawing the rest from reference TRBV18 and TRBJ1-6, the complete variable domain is NAGVMQNPRHLVRRRGQEARLRCSPMKGHSHVYWYRQLPEEGLKFMVYLQKENIIDESGMPKERFSAEFPKEGPSILRIQQVVRGDSAAYFCASSQKVATGNFNSPLHFGNGTRLTVT.

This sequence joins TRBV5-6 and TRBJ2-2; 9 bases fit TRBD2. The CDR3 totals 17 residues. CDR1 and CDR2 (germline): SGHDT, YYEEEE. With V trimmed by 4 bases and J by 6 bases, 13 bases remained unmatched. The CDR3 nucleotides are TGTGCCAGCAGCCTCCCGGGAGCGGGGGGCCAACCCGGGGAGCTGTTTTTT. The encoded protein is CASSLPGAGGQPGELFF.

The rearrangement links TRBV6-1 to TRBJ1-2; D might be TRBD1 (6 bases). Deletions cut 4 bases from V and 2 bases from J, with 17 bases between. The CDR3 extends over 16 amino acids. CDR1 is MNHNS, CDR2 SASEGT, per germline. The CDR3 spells CASSGGQPGSNYGYTF. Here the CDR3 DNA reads TGTGCCAGCAGTGGTGGACAGCCCGGTTCAAACTATGGCTACACCTTC.

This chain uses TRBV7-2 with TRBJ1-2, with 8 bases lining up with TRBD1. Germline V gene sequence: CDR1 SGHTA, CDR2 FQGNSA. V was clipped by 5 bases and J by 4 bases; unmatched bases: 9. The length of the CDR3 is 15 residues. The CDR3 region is CASSPLFGQGYGYTF. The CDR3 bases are TGTGCCAGCAGCCCGCTATTCGGACAGGGCTATGGCTACACCTTC.

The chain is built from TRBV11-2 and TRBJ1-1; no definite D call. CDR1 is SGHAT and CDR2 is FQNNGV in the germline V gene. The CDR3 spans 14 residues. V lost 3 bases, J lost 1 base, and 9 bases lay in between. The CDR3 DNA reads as TGTGCCAGCAGCTTTGTCGGCCAGAACACTGAAGCTTTCTTT. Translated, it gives CASSFVGQNTEAFF.

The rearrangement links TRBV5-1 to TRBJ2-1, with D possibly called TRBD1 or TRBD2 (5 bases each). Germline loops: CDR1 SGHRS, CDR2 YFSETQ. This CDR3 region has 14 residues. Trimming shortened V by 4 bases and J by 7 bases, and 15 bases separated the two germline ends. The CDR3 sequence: CASSTGQGPNEQFF. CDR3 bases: TGCGCCAGCAGCACGGGGCAGGGTCCGAATGAGCAGTTCTTC.

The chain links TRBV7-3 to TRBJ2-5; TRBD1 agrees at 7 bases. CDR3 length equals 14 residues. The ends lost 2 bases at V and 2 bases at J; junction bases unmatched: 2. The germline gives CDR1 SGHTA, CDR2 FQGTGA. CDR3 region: CASSLSGQQETQYF. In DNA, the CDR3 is TGTGCCAGCAGCTTATCGGGACAGCAAGAGACCCAGTACTTC.